Here is one T cell receptor (beta chain) with its context. The V gene's germline CDR1 is SGHTA and CDR2 FQGTGA. The trim removed 5 bases at V and 8 bases at J, leaving 11 bases unmatched. The CDR3 totals 15 residues. The record originates from a study of shared clonotypes between healthy human individuals. Clones were read by immunoSEQ multiplex PCR, and TCRdb kept only the in-frame ones, dropping some. The data contain around 2.5 million clones, roughly 93% of them singletons. The TCR originated in a young man in good health. Some clones in this sample may be carry-over from other donors' samples. The sequenced material came from naive CD4+ T cells from PBMCs. Subset noted: CD45RA+ positively selected. V is TRBV7-3 and J is TRBJ2-1, with TRBD1 matching 8 bases. The CDR3 DNA reads TGTGCCAGCAGCGGCTGGACAGGGAGTAAGGATGAGCAGTTCTTC. Translation: CASSGWTGSKDEQFF.